These 29 T cell receptor beta chains were all obtained from the same sample, sequenced in a study of T-cell reconstitution after alpha-beta-depleted transplantation in children. Preparing the TCRbeta library involved the use of unique molecular identifiers. Each CDR3 protein gets one entry after TCRdb re-called the PCR reads with MiXCR. Of some 240,000 distinct CDR3 sequences listed, roughly a tenth are singletons. Sequencing was performed on PBMCs from the stem cell graft donor, taken from the stem cell graft. Receptors were obtained from a human donor who donated a stem cell graft to a child with SCID.

This clonotype has at least ten counts. The chain uses TRBV5-1 and TRBJ2-1; 10 positions match TRBD2. The V segment lost 10 bases and the J segment 5 bases; nucleotides outside the gene matches: 9. The CDR3 has 14 residues. Per germline, CDR1 SGHRS and CDR2 YFSETQ. CDR3 sequence: CASRAGTSDNEQFF. The DNA for the CDR3 is TGCGCCTCCCGAGCCGGGACTAGCGACAATGAGCAGTTCTTC.

The table lists this clonotype with many counts. The chain combines TRBV20-1 with TRBJ2-7; D is possibly TRBD1 (5 bases). V gave up 4 bases and J gave up 2 bases, with 9 bases separating them. Germline-derived CDR1 and CDR2 are DFQATT and SNEGSKA (reference sequence). There are 12 residues in the CDR3. The CDR3 coding sequence is TGCAGTGCTATCCAAGGGGCCTACGAGCAGTACTTC. This gives the protein CSAIQGAYEQYF.

V gene TRBV18 combines with J gene TRBJ1-1; D possibly corresponds to TRBD1 (6 bases). CDR1 is KGHSH and CDR2 is LQKENI in the germline V gene. The CDR3 has 14 amino acids. V was trimmed by 6 bases and J by 5 bases, leaving 16 bases between them. CDR3 nucleotide sequence: TGTGCCAGCTCCGTGGGAGGGGGTCGTACTGAAGCTTTCTTT. Amino acids: CASSVGGGRTEAFF.

This clonotype was seen at least ten times. The chain links TRBV5-1 to TRBJ2-7; TRBD2 aligns across 10 bases. CDR3 size: 17 residues. CDR1 is SGHRS, CDR2 YFSETQ, per germline. Unmatched junction bases numbered 10, after V lost 0 bases and J lost 4 bases. CDR3 in amino acids: CASSLASSGGVLYEQYF. The CDR3 DNA sequence: TGCGCCAGCAGCTTGGCGTCTAGCGGGGGCGTCCTTTACGAGCAGTACTTC.

In this sample, this clonotype turned up many times. CDR3 sequence: CSASGPGGMNTEAFF. Written as DNA, the CDR3 is TGCAGTGCTAGCGGCCCCGGGGGCATGAACACTGAAGCTTTCTTT. This rearrangement joins TRBV20-1 to TRBJ1-1, with D perhaps matching TRBD1 (6 bases). The CDR3 is 15 residues long. CDR1 and CDR2 (germline): DFQATT, SNEGSKA (reference sequence). The V end lost 3 bases, the J end lost 0 bases, and 14 bases lay between the germline ends.

This clonotype was seen many times. This chain joins TRBV7-2 and TRBJ2-1, with D hard to call. CDR1 and CDR2 (germline): SGHTA, FQGNSA. The ends were cut back, 1 base at V and 8 bases at J, with 12 bases in the middle. The CDR3 covers 14 residues. The CDR3 here is CASSLVYLPDEQFF. In nucleotides, the CDR3 is TGTGCCAGCAGCTTAGTCTACCTCCCCGATGAGCAGTTCTTC.

This clonotype has at least ten counts. The gene calls are TRBV7-2 and TRBJ1-2, with D uncertain. The germline gives CDR1 SGHTA, CDR2 FQGNSA. V was pared by 3 bases and J by 8 bases, with 7 bases between. The CDR3 has 11 amino acids. The CDR3 sequence: CASSFGRGYTF. The CDR3 region has the DNA TGTGCCAGCAGCTTTGGAAGGGGCTACACCTTC.

This clonotype was found many times. This chain uses TRBV7-2 with TRBJ2-3, with D perhaps TRBD2 (5 bases). Trimming took 5 bases from V and 6 from J, leaving 9 bases between them. The CDR3 sequence is 12 residues long. Germline CDR1 reads SGHTA; CDR2 reads FQGNSA. The CDR3, as DNA: TGTGCCAGCAGCCACGGCGGGGATACGCAGTATTTT. It specifies CASSHGGDTQYF.

This clonotype has at least ten counts. The chain links TRBV18 to TRBJ2-3, with D possibly matching TRBD2 (6 bases). Germline lookup yields CDR1 KGHSH and CDR2 LQKENI. CDR3 size: 15 residues. V was pared by 2 bases and J by 4 bases, with 13 bases between. CDR3 in DNA: TGTGCCAGCTCACCATTGCGGGGAGTCGCAGATACGCAGTATTTT. It translates to CASSPLRGVADTQYF.

This clonotype was picked up many times. The chain couples TRBV12-3 or TRBV12-4 to TRBJ1-2; a possible D gene is TRBD1 (6 bases). The length of the CDR3 is 16 residues. Trimming shortened V by 4 bases and J by 4 bases, and 19 bases separated the two germline ends. The CDR3 coding sequence is TGTGCCAGCAGTTCCAGACCCACCACAGGGATCTATGGCTACACCTTC. This codes for CASSSRPTTGIYGYTF.

As to this clonotype: A read error may be the cause here, since a much bigger clone is one base away. This chain links TRBV18 with TRBJ1-1; no clear D gene. The CDR3 loop spans 16 amino acids. CDR1 KGHSH and CDR2 LQKENI come from the germline V gene. Trimming cost V 4 bases and J 0 bases, with 15 bases left between them. CDR3 bases: TGTGCCAGCTCACACTCGATGGCAAGGGTGAACACTGAAGCTTTCTTT. Residues: CASSHSMARVNTEAFF.

At least ten counts were recorded for this clonotype. This chain links TRBV5-1 with TRBJ2-7; D possibly corresponds to TRBD1 (6 bases). CDR1 and CDR2 (germline): SGHRS, YFSETQ. CDR3 length: 14 residues. V dropped 1 base and J dropped 3 bases, with 11 bases sitting between them. CDR3 DNA sequence: TGCGCCAGCAGCTTGTCGGGACACCTCTACGAGCAGTACTTC. Its protein is CASSLSGHLYEQYF.

In its sample, this clonotype was seen many times. CDR3 sequence reads: CATSDPGQGWNTGELFF. The CDR3 nucleotides read TGTGCCACCAGTGACCCAGGACAGGGCTGGAACACCGGGGAGCTGTTTTTT. J is TRBJ2-2 and V is TRBV24-1, with TRBD1 matching over 8 bases. Germline CDR1 reads KGHDR; CDR2 reads SFDVKD. The CDR3 is made up of 17 amino acids. Trimming at V came to 4 bases and at J to 1 base, leaving 7 bases not matched to a gene.

Ten or more counts support this clonotype. The chain joins TRBV28 to TRBJ2-1; perhaps TRBD1 as D (6 bases). The CDR3 consists of 17 residues. V was shortened by 5 bases and J by 1 base, with 18 bases between the two germline ends. Germline CDR1 and CDR2: MDHEN and SYDVKM. The CDR3 DNA sequence: TGTGCCAGCAGTGGAACGGACAGAGGGAGATCCTACAATGAGCAGTTCTTC. This codes for CASSGTDRGRSYNEQFF.

This clonotype was seen many times. The V gene is TRBV6-6, the J gene TRBJ1-1; 8 nucleotides agree with TRBD1. The V and J ends lost 7 bases and 4 bases, in that order; junction bases with no gene match: 5. This CDR3 has 13 residues. Germline CDR1 and CDR2: MNHNY and SVGAGI (reference sequence). The chain's CDR3 is CASKQGAITEAFF. DNA for the CDR3: TGTGCCAGCAAGCAGGGGGCGATCACTGAAGCTTTCTTT.

This clonotype occurred many times. The chain links TRBV29-1 to TRBJ2-7; TRBD1 agrees at 8 bases. Trimming at V came to 5 bases and at J to 1 base, leaving 4 bases not matched to a gene. Germline lookup yields CDR1 SQVTM and CDR2 ANQGSEA. The CDR3 contains 13 residues. This chain's CDR3 is CSVHRGNSYEQYF. The CDR3 coding sequence is TGCAGCGTTCACAGGGGGAATTCCTACGAGCAGTACTTC.

This clonotype was picked up many times. The chain joins TRBV7-8 to TRBJ2-5; D unresolved. Trimming removed 3 bases from V and 2 bases from J, with 4 bases in between. The CDR3 length is 12 residues. Germline CDR1 SGHVS, CDR2 FQNEAQ. For the CDR3, the DNA is TGTGCCAGCAGCTTGCGTCAAGAGACCCAGTACTTC. This encodes CASSLRQETQYF.

This clonotype was counted many times. The rearrangement links TRBV5-1 to TRBJ2-3, with 9 bases fitting TRBD2. V lost 1 base and J lost 2; bases outside the gene matches: 14. The germline V gene has CDR1 SGHRS and CDR2 YFSETQ. The CDR3 consists of 19 residues. CDR3 loop: CASSLSQRRLAGNTDTQYF. The CDR3, as DNA: TGCGCCAGCAGCTTGAGCCAGAGAAGGCTAGCGGGGAACACAGATACGCAGTATTTT.

The table lists this clonotype with many counts. V and J are TRBV12-3 or TRBV12-4 and TRBJ2-3; possibly TRBD1 for D (7 bases). V dropped 5 bases and J dropped 2 bases, with 14 bases sitting between them. This CDR3 has 15 amino acids. CDR3: CASSPFRGATDTQYF. The CDR3 coding sequence is TGTGCCAGCAGTCCCTTCAGGGGGGCCACAGATACGCAGTATTTT.

Of note for this clonotype: A clone one base away is much larger, so this may be a read error. The V gene is TRBV7-2, the J gene TRBJ2-7; unclear D gene. The V gene's germline CDR1 is SGHTA and CDR2 FQGNSA. The CDR3 runs 14 residues. Written as DNA, the CDR3 is TGTGCCAGCAGCTTGCGCACAGAGACCTACAAGCAGTACTTC. Encoded protein: CASSLRTETYKQYF.

This clonotype was counted ten times or more. The rearrangement links TRBV27 to TRBJ1-5; tentatively, D is TRBD1 (6 bases). Trimming pared 6 bases from V and 7 bases from J, leaving 16 bases between. This CDR3 has 14 amino acids. Per germline, CDR1 MNHEY and CDR2 SMNVEV (reference sequence). CDR3 bases: TGTGCCAGCAGCCCAATCGGGGGCGAACAGCCCCAGCATTTT. This encodes CASSPIGGEQPQHF.

The chain employs TRBV15 and TRBJ2-1; TRBD1 matches at 9 bases. CDR3 length: 16 residues. After removal of 5 bases from V and 7 bases from J, the junction contained 12 bases not matched to a gene. Germline V gives CDR1 LNHNV, CDR2 YYDKDF (reference sequence). CDR3: CATSGTGTGTLNEQFF. The CDR3 DNA is TGTGCCACCAGCGGTACCGGGACAGGGACCTTGAATGAGCAGTTCTTC.

This clonotype has ten or more counts. The chain combines TRBV20-1 with TRBJ1-5, with D possibly TRBD1 on 6 matching bases. V lost 5 bases and J 9 bases, leaving 17 bases between the germline ends. The CDR3 loop spans 13 amino acids. Germline CDR1 DFQATT, CDR2 SNEGSKA (reference sequence). The CDR3 region is CSAWAGVSRPQHF. CDR3 sequence (DNA): TGCAGTGCTTGGGCAGGGGTATCACGGCCCCAGCATTTT.

This clonotype was counted between two and nine times. The J gene is TRBJ2-3, the V gene TRBV11-2, with 14 bases lining up with TRBD2. Germline CDR1 reads SGHAT; CDR2 reads FQNNGV. The V gene end was trimmed by 5 bases and the J gene end by 2 bases; junction bases not matched to a gene: 15. This CDR3 region has 20 residues. In DNA form, the CDR3 reads TGTGCCAGCAGCCGCACCGGGACTAGCGGGGGCCCTAAGAACACAGATACGCAGTATTTT. As protein: CASSRTGTSGGPKNTDTQYF.

In this sample, this clonotype turned up many times. This chain joins TRBV4-1 and TRBJ1-4; D ambiguous. Trimming removed 2 bases at V and 4 bases at J, with 5 bases between. This CDR3 has 13 amino acids. The germline gives CDR1 MGHRA, CDR2 YSYEKL. The CDR3 nucleotides are TGCGCCAGCAGCCAAACAGTTAATGAAAAACTGTTTTTT. It specifies CASSQTVNEKLFF.

This clonotype was recorded at least ten times. The chain uses TRBV20-1 and TRBJ2-1; perhaps TRBD2 as D (5 bases). This CDR3 spans 14 amino acids. V lost 3 bases to trimming and J lost 1 base, with 10 bases between them. Germline V gives CDR1 DFQATT, CDR2 SNEGSKA (reference sequence). The CDR3 DNA reads as TGCAGTGCTAGGTCGTCGGGATCCTACAATGAGCAGTTCTTC. It specifies CSARSSGSYNEQFF.

This clonotype has at least ten counts. In DNA form, the CDR3 reads TGCGCCAGCAGCCCATCAGGGCCTGCAACTAATGAAAAACTGTTTTTT. Amino acids: CASSPSGPATNEKLFF. The chain has TRBV5-1 and TRBJ1-4; D possibly corresponds to TRBD1 (5 bases). The CDR3 is made up of 16 amino acids. Germline loops: CDR1 SGHRS, CDR2 YFSETQ. V lost 4 bases to trimming and J lost 0 bases, with 13 bases between them.

The table lists this clonotype with many counts. V usage is TRBV7-8 and J usage is TRBJ2-1, with TRBD1 identical over 7 bases. Germline V lookup: CDR1 SGHVS, CDR2 FQNEAQ. With V trimmed by 4 bases and J by 6 bases, 3 bases remained unmatched. CDR3 size: 13 residues. Here the CDR3 reads CASSYGTANEQFF. The CDR3 DNA reads TGTGCCAGCAGCTACGGGACAGCCAATGAGCAGTTCTTC.

This clonotype was observed at least ten times. V is TRBV7-2 and J is TRBJ1-1, with a tentative D call TRBD1 (6 bases). Trimming removed 5 bases at V and 5 bases at J, with 21 bases between. The CDR3 is made up of 16 amino acids. Germline CDR1 SGHTA, CDR2 FQGNSA. Written as DNA, the CDR3 is TGTGCCAGCAGCCCCCCTAAAGGGGGGTTTCGGACTGAAGCTTTCTTT. Its protein product is CASSPPKGGFRTEAFF. The full variable domain, rest sourced from reference TRBV7-2 and TRBJ1-1, is GAGVSQSPSNKVTEKGKDVELRCDPISGHTALYWYRQSLGQGLEFLIYFQGNSAPDKSGLPSDRFSAERTGGSVSTLTIQRTQQEDSAVYLCASSPPKGGFRTEAFFGQGTRLTVV.